The T cell receptor (beta chain) under discussion was sequenced for a study of shared clonotypes between healthy human individuals. CD45RO-negative cells were positively selected for CCR7, leaving out terminally differentiated effector memory CD45RA+ cells. Germline CDR1 reads MNHNS; CDR2 reads SASEGT. The CDR3 totals 16 residues. V dropped 1 base and J dropped 8 bases, with 17 bases sitting between them. At deep level, the assay was performed. Profiling relied on immunoSEQ multiplex PCR, and the TCRdb table lists in-frame clones only, not all of them. The sample carries roughly 890,000 clones, almost 95% recorded once.

Sequences were obtained from naive CD8+ T cells sorted from blood. This chain links TRBV6-1 with TRBJ1-4, with a weak D call TRBD1 (6 bases). This clonotype was sampled from a man under 40 in good health. CDR3: CASSEEVRGLGEKLFF. CDR3 DNA sequence: TGTGCCAGCAGTGAAGAGGTGCGGGGGCTCGGGGAAAAACTGTTTTTT.